The 10 T cell receptor beta chains reported below all come from one sample, sequenced in a study of technical replicates of blood from several donors. Method: immunoSEQ multiplex PCR; TCRdb's copy keeps in-frame clones and lacks some. The data show more than 90,000 clones, with around 95% seen just once and less than 0.25% held by the top ten. The source material was T cells isolated from PBMCs. These TCRs come from a human donor in good health.

V and J are TRBV27 and TRBJ2-7; TRBD1 agrees at 7 bases. Germline lookup yields CDR1 MNHEY and CDR2 SMNVEV (reference sequence). The CDR3 has 15 amino acids. Unmatched junction bases numbered 10, after V lost 5 bases and J lost 3 bases. In DNA, the CDR3 is TGTGCCAGCAGTGCATCCTACCGGGACAGCTACGAGCAGTACTTC. Its protein product is CASSASYRDSYEQYF.

The chain joins TRBV7-6 to TRBJ2-5; 8 bases are a match to TRBD2. The germline V gene has CDR1 SGHVS and CDR2 FNYEAQ. The CDR3 contains 15 residues. The ends lost 1 base at V and 2 bases at J; junction bases unmatched: 3. CDR3 amino acids: CASSLGASGQETQYF. The CDR3 bases are TGTGCCAGCAGCTTAGGGGCTAGCGGGCAAGAGACCCAGTACTTC.

V and J are TRBV5-5 and TRBJ2-3; 16 positions match TRBD2. CDR3 length: 18 amino acids. With V trimmed by 0 bases and J by 3 bases, 4 bases remained unmatched. Germline-derived CDR1 and CDR2 are SGHKS and YYEKEE (reference sequence). The DNA for the CDR3 is TGTGCCAGCAGCTTGGAACCGGGACTAGCGGGAGGGACAGATACGCAGTATTTT. Residues: CASSLEPGLAGGTDTQYF.

This clone occurred once. This rearrangement joins TRBV4-1 to TRBJ2-5; 7 nucleotides line up with TRBD1. The CDR3 covers 19 residues. Germline V CDR1 and CDR2: MGHRA, YSYEKL. Trimming took 1 base from V and 1 from J; bases not matched to a gene: 15. CDR3 in amino acids: CASSQGFLGTEGSQETQYF. The DNA for the CDR3 is TGCGCCAGCAGCCAAGGTTTCCTCGGGACAGAAGGTTCCCAAGAGACCCAGTACTTC.

The V and J genes are TRBV11-3 and TRBJ1-6; 10 positions agree with TRBD1. V lost 5 bases to trimming and J lost 9 bases; unmatched junction nucleotides: 10. This CDR3 has 16 residues. Germline V gene sequence: CDR1 SGHNT, CDR2 YENEEA. CDR3 residues: CASSLGTGEWGSPLHF. The CDR3 nucleotides read TGTGCCAGCAGCCTCGGGACAGGGGAATGGGGTTCACCCCTCCACTTT.

This sequence joins TRBV5-1 and TRBJ2-3; a possible D gene is TRBD1 (6 bases). Germline CDR1 and CDR2: SGHRS and YFSETQ. The CDR3 spans 13 residues. V was pared by 3 bases and J by 5 bases, with 10 bases between. CDR3 in DNA: TGCGCCAGCAGCTCAGGGGCTAAAGATACGCAGTATTTT. Protein sequence: CASSSGAKDTQYF.

This clone turned up a few times. The V gene is TRBV18, the J gene TRBJ1-1; possibly TRBD1 for D (5 bases). Germline CDR1 KGHSH, CDR2 LQKENI. The ends were cut back, 2 bases at V and 2 bases at J, with 9 bases in the middle. The CDR3 loop spans 14 amino acids. CDR3 bases: TGTGCCAGCTCACCAGAGACAGTTAACACTGAAGCTTTCTTT. Its translation is CASSPETVNTEAFF.

In DNA form, the CDR3 reads TGTGCCAGTAGTATAGGGTGGACAGGGGTTGCAGATACGCAGTATTTT. Its protein is CASSIGWTGVADTQYF. V gene TRBV19 combines with J gene TRBJ2-3, with 9 positions matching TRBD1. CDR1 and CDR2 from the germline V gene are LNHDA and SQIVND (reference sequence). This CDR3 contains 16 residues. V trimming: 1 base; J trimming: 4 bases; junction bases outside the gene matches: 6. Combining the CDR3 with reference TRBV19 and TRBJ2-3 gives the whole variable domain DGGITQSPKYLFRKEGQNVTLSCEQNLNHDAMYWYRQDPGQGLRLIYYSQIVNDFQKGDIAEGYSVSREKKESFPLTVTSAQKNPTAFYLCASSIGWTGVADTQYFGPGTRLTVL.

The V gene is TRBV7-9, the J gene TRBJ2-7; 9 bases are shared with TRBD1. The CDR3 covers 15 residues. J gave up 3 bases and V 0 bases, and 3 bases lay outside the gene matches. CDR1 is SEHNR, CDR2 FQNEAQ, per germline (reference sequence). In DNA, the CDR3 is TGTGCCAGCAGCTTAGCGGGACAGGGTTTCTACGAGCAGTACTTC. Amino acids: CASSLAGQGFYEQYF. The full variable domain, its missing parts supplied by reference TRBV7-9 and TRBJ2-7, is DTGVSQNPRHKITKRGQNVTFRCDPISEHNRLYWYRQTLGQGPEFLTYFQNEAQLEKSRLLSDRFSAERPKGSFSTLEIQRTEQGDSAMYLCASSLAGQGFYEQYFGPGTRLTVT.

The chain carries TRBV19 and TRBJ1-2; D is perhaps TRBD1 (6 bases). CDR1 LNHDA and CDR2 SQIVND come from the germline V gene (reference sequence). Between the trimmed V and J ends, which lost 5 bases and 4 bases, there was a span of 11 bases. The CDR3 length is 13 residues. CDR3 amino acids: CASSGGRGYGYTF. The CDR3 bases are TGTGCCAGTAGTGGAGGCAGGGGCTATGGCTACACCTTC.